This is a list of T cell receptor beta chains from one sample in a study of T-cell memory formation after mild COVID-19. TCRdb used MiXCR to reprocess the 5' RACE reads, holding one entry per CDR3 protein. Among about 320,000 distinct CDR3 sequences listed, around an eighth were seen once. Specimen: PBMCs or a T cell subset sorted from them (not recorded which). These receptors were taken from a man aged 18 to 29 who had mild COVID-19 (a few samples of this study predate the infection). Cell type and time point are not known. Each CDR3 is given with its conserved first and last residue. D genes are given only for firm matches. Expanded clones get a size class; other rows say once, few or many, or leave the size out.

J	size	V	D	length	DNA	CDR3
TRBJ1-6	-	TRBV20-1	TRBD1	15	TGCAGTGCTTTTTCCGGGACAGGGACAAATTCACCCCTCCACTTT	CSAFSGTGTNSPLHF
TRBJ1-3	few	TRBV7-2	-	15	TGTGCCAGCAGCTTAGCGGGGAGCTCTGGAAACACCATATATTTT	CASSLAGSSGNTIYF
TRBJ1-5	many	TRBV6-5	-	13	TGTGCCAGCAGCCTCGACGGCTTACAGCCCCAGCATTTT	CASSLDGLQPQHF
TRBJ1-2	-	TRBV7-2	-	15	TGTGCCAGCAGCTTAGGTCGCCTGGGCGGTTACGGCTACACCTTC	CASSLGRLGGYGYTF
TRBJ2-2	few	TRBV7-8	TRBD2	18	TGTGCCAGCAGCTTGGGACTAGCGGGGGGGACGAACACCGGGGAGCTGTTTTTT	CASSLGLAGGTNTGELFF
TRBJ2-2	-	TRBV12-3/TRBV12-4	-	14	TGTGCCAGCAGTTTCTCGGAGAACACCGGGGAGCTGTTTTTT	CASSFSENTGELFF
TRBJ2-7	-	TRBV6-5	-	16	TGTGCCAGCAGTTACTCTGACCGGGCCAGGGGTTACGAGCAGTACTTC	CASSYSDRARGYEQYF
TRBJ2-3	many	TRBV9	-	13	TGTGCCAGCAGCGAAACGGGGGCAGATACGCAGTATTTT	CASSETGADTQYF
TRBJ1-1	few	TRBV6-1	-	11	TGTGCCAGCAGGCGGTTCACTGAAGCTTTCTTT	CASRRFTEAFF
TRBJ2-1	few	TRBV4-1	-	15	TGCGCCAGCAGCCGGGACGGACCGACCTACAATGAGCAGTTCTTC	CASSRDGPTYNEQFF
TRBJ1-2	few	TRBV5-6	-	15	TGTGCCAGCAGCTTCAGGCGGGGAACCCTATATGGCTACACCTTC	CASSFRRGTLYGYTF
TRBJ2-1	few	TRBV7-2	-	13	TGTGCCAGCAGCTTAGGGAACTACAATGAGCAGTTCTTC	CASSLGNYNEQFF
TRBJ2-3	few	TRBV12-3/TRBV12-4	-	12	TGTGCCAGCAGTTTGACTGTCGATACGCAGTATTTT	CASSLTVDTQYF
TRBJ2-7	few	TRBV25-1	-	12	TGTGCCAGCAGTGAAATGGAGTTCGAGCAGTACTTC	CASSEMEFEQYF
TRBJ2-3	many	TRBV7-2	TRBD2	14	TGTGCCAGCAGCTCCGGACTAGTCACAGATACGCAGTATTTT	CASSSGLVTDTQYF
TRBJ2-1	many	TRBV20-1	-	13	TGCAGTGCTAGAGATCTGACCAGAAATGAGCAGTTCTTC	CSARDLTRNEQFF
TRBJ2-2	-	TRBV7-2	TRBD2	15	TGTGCCAGCAGCTTATTTAGCGGGGTGTCCGGGGAGCTGTTTTTT	CASSLFSGVSGELFF
TRBJ2-1	few	TRBV9	TRBD2	18	TGTGCCAGCAGCCTAAGCTCACCGGGACTAGCGGGGTACAATGAGCAGTTCTTC	CASSLSSPGLAGYNEQFF
TRBJ2-7	few	TRBV6-1	-	14	TGTGCCAGCACACCCCCGGACAGCTCCTACGAGCAGTACTTC	CASTPPDSSYEQYF
TRBJ2-5	few	TRBV11-1	-	13	TGTGCCAGCAGCTTAGACTTCTGGGAGACCCAGTACTTC	CASSLDFWETQYF
TRBJ2-3	few	TRBV5-1	-	14	TGCGCCAGCAGCTTGTCAGGGTGGATAGATACGCAGTATTTT	CASSLSGWIDTQYF
TRBJ2-1	-	TRBV6-5	TRBD2	16	TGTGCCAGCAGTTACGAAGGCGGGGGAGCCCGCAATGAGCAGTTCTTC	CASSYEGGGARNEQFF
TRBJ2-7	-	TRBV30	-	14	TGTGCCTGGAGTGTAGGAGGGGGATCCTACGAGCAGTACTTC	CAWSVGGGSYEQYF
TRBJ2-5	-	TRBV11-2	TRBD1	16	TGTGCCAGCACCCCCTTCCGGGACAGGGTGATCAAGACCCAGTACTTC	CASTPFRDRVIKTQYF
TRBJ1-1	-	TRBV30	TRBD1	12	TGTGCCTGGACCGCAGGGGGACCTGAAGCTTTCTTT	CAWTAGGPEAFF